This T cell receptor beta chain derives from a study of T cells after yellow fever vaccination (dated 2019 in TCRdb). Regarding the research as a whole: The SMART-Seq v4 Ultra Low Input RNA kit was used to prepare libraries from fractions with low cell numbers. Two healthy male donors, one aged 18 to 30 and one aged 30 to 40 years, were included in the cohort. Bulk TCR alpha and beta repertoires were sequenced longitudinally to track T-cell clones before and after primary and booster YFV17D yellow fever vaccination. Blood was drawn at multiple timepoints before and after primary and secondary immunization, with bulk PBMC replicates and cell subsets isolated.

General study outcomes and caveats: After the booster, most of the clones that had expanded following primary vaccination were detected again (almost 98% of CD4 and 85% to 90% of CD8), which suggests that memory was broadly maintained. A small fraction of clonotypes showed up in both the CD4 and CD8 compartments, probably as a result of convergent recombination. Computational filtering was needed because FACS-sorted repertoires could contain abundant contaminating clonotypes from the bulk population. Only two donors were included in the study, so the extent to which the findings can be generalized is limited. The secondary T-cell response was weaker than the primary response but faster, peaking on day 5 instead of day 15.

With respect to this clonotype: The antigen this receptor binds is unknown. The record has no base qualities; no much larger clone is one base away.

Read against the paper, the sample's treatment or condition label means: live attenuated yellow fever vaccine strain. At every blood-draw timepoint, two biological replicates of bulk PBMCs were collected. PBMCs were isolated from peripheral blood using a standard Ficoll-Paque protocol. RNA was extracted with TriZol from bulk PBMCs, CD4 and CD8 fractions, and dextramer-positive and dextramer-negative fractions. Synthesis of TCR cDNA relied on 5'RACE template switching, a step that introduced a universal primer site along with unique molecular identifiers. Priming of cDNA synthesis was performed from both the TCR alpha and TCR beta constant segments. Library amplification used two PCR steps, and the second PCR step added sample barcodes and sequencing adapters. Sequencing of libraries was done on Illumina HiSeq 2500 (2x100 bp) or NovaSeq (2x150 bp). The study's own analysis went as follows. MIGEC handled demultiplexing of reads and collapsing into UMI consensus sequences, while MiXCR performed V(D)J alignment. Clonotypes responding to the vaccine were identified with edgeR on replicate PBMC samples, with the criteria of FDR below 0.01 and a log2 fold change above 5 up to day 15. CD4 or CD8 identity was assigned to each bulk clonotype according to whether the clonotype was present at higher abundance in the sequenced CD4 repertoire or the sequenced CD8 repertoire. TCRdb itself trimmed the public reads at Q25 with fastp, ran MiXCR and retained productive beta chains. CDR3 protein sequences are deduplicated, and each keeps its most common genes and DNA. The V and J calls and clone size are TCRdb's, not the authors'. This sample comprises a few hundred thousand distinct CDR3 sequences, roughly 7.5% of them detected only once. The ten most abundant clones make up 17% of the sample.

Reading the germline V gene (reference sequence) gives CDR1 SGHNT and CDR2 YYREEE. Its CDR3 holds 15 amino acids, cysteine through phenylalanine. Just the 45-base CDR3 DNA is kept, in frame starting at base 1. Clipping removes 4 bases from V and 7 bases from J, with 8 as the unmatched junction base count. Sample: PBMCs, taken roughly seven weeks after the first yellow fever vaccination. The clonotype comes from a man between 18 and 35 years old who received the YFV17D yellow fever vaccine. The V gene is TRBV5-4 and the J gene is TRBJ2-2, with TRBD1 matching 9 junction bases. The CDR3 reads CASSTTGGLGGELFF. The nucleotide sequence reads TGTGCCAGCAGCACTACAGGGGGCCTGGGCGGGGAGCTGTTTTTT.